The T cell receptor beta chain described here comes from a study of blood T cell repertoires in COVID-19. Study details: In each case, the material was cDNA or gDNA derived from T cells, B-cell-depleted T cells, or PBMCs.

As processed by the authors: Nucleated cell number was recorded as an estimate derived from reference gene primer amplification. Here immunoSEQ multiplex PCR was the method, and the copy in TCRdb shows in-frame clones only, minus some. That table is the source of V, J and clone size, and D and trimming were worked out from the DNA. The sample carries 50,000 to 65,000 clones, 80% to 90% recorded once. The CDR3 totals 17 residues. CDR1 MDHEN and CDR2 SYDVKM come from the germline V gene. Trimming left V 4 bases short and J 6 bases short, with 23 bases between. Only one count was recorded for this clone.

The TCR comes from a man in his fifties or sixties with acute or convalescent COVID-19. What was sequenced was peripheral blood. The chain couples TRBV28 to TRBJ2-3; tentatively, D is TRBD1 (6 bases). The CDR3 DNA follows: TGTGCCAGCAGTTGGCGTTTCGGCAGGGGCATATTGGATACGCAGTATTTT. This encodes CASSWRFGRGILDTQYF.